The clone carrying this TCR beta chain was detected ten times or more. What it recognizes is unknown. Amplification of TCR beta CDR3 regions used RNA as the template. TCR CDR3 regions were first amplified by RT-PCR with HTBI primers. MiXCR, run by TCRdb on the multiplex PCR reads, gives a single entry per CDR3 protein. In the table there are tens of thousands of distinct CDR3 sequences, 45% to 65% of which are singletons. The source of the sample is a study of T cells in Graves' hyperthyroidism and ophthalmopathy. General study points: Ophthalmopathy was model-predicted a median approximately 6.4 months pre-onset.

This CDR3 is built from 11 residues. The V gene's germline CDR1 is SGDLS and CDR2 YYNGEE. Trimming stripped 3 bases from V and 6 bases from J, with 3 bases between. Absent ophthalmopathy progression within 18 months defined stable Graves' hyperthyroidism. Hyperthyroidism had been newly diagnosed in patients aged 18 to 65, and its duration was under 2 months. The diagnoses drew upon clinical symptoms, serum thyroxine and TRAb, thyroid ultrasound and orbital computed tomography. This chain links TRBV9 with TRBJ2-2; D remains unclear. This sequence originates from a man younger than 30 with Graves' hyperthyroidism. The sequencing input was peripheral blood or thyroid tissue (not recorded which). The CDR3 loop reads CASSAAGELFF. As DNA, the CDR3 is TGTGCCAGCAGCGCGGCCGGGGAGCTGTTTTTT.